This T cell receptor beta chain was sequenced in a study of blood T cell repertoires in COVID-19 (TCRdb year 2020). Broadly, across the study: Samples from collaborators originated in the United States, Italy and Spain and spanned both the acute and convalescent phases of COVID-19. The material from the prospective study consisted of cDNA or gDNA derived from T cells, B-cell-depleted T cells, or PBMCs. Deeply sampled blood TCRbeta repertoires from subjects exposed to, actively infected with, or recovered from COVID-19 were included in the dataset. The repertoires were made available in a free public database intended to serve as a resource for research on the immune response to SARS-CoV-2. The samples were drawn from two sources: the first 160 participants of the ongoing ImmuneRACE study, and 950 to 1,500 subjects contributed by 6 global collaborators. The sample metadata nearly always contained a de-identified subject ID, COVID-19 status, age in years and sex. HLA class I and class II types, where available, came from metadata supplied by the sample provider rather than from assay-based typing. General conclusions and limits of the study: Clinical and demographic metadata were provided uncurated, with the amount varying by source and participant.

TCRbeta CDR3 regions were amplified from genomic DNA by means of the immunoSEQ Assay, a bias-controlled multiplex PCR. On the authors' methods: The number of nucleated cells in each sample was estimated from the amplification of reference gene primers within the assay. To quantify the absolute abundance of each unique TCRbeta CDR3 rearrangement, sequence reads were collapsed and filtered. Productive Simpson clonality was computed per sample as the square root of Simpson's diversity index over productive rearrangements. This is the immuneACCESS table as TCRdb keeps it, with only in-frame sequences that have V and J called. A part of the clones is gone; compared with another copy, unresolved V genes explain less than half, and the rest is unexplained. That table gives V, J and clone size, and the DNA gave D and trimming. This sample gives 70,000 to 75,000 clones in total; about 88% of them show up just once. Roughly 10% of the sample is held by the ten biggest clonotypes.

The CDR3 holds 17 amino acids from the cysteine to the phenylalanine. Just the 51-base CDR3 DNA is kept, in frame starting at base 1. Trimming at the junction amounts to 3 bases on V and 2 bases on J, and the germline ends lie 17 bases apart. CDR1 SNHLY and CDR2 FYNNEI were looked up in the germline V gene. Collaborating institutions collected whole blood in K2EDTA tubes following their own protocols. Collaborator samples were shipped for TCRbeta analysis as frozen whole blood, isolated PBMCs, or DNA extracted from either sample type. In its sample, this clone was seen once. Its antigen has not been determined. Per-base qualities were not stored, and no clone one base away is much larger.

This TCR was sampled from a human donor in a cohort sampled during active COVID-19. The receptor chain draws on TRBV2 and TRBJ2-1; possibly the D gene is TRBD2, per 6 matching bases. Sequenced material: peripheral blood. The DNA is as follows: TGTGCCAGCAGTGAGAGTAGTAGCGGATCCCCCTACAATGAGCAGTTCTTC. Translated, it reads CASSESSSGSPYNEQFF.